Presented here are 20 T cell receptor beta chains from one specimen sequenced in a study of low-dose radiotherapy and immunotherapy resistance in tumors. As to time point: after trial treatment. Treatment of the sample: LDRT plus nivolumab, ipilimumab, low-dose cyclophosphamide and aspirin (RACIN trial). Primers used for first-strand cDNA, a TRAV- and TRBV-specific set, covered both alpha and beta chains. TCR amplification used roughly 20 PCR cycles, a constant-region primer and a V-primer adapter. TCRdb used MiXCR to reprocess the reads, holding one entry per CDR3 protein. This table holds some 94,000 distinct CDR3 sequences, 20% to 25% found once. The material was PBMCs, obtained after low-dose radiotherapy plus immunotherapy. The receptor set was obtained from a female donor with ovarian cancer.

At least ten counts were recorded for this clonotype. This chain links TRBV5-4 with TRBJ2-2, with unresolved D. The CDR3 length is 15 residues. Per the germline V gene, CDR1 is SGHNT and CDR2 is YYREEE (reference sequence). Between the trimmed V and J ends, which lost 0 bases and 5 bases, there was a span of 11 bases. The CDR3 loop is CASSLDPQRTGELFF. CDR3 nucleotides: TGTGCCAGCAGCTTGGATCCACAGAGGACCGGGGAGCTGTTTTTT.

The gene calls are TRBV12-3 or TRBV12-4 and TRBJ2-5; D gene ambiguous. The CDR3 totals 11 residues. Trimming removed 1 base from V and 10 bases from J, with 7 bases in between. The CDR3 is CASSLGVDQYF. CDR3 DNA sequence: TGTGCCAGCAGTTTAGGAGTAGACCAGTACTTC.

This clonotype was seen repeatedly, ten times or more. The V call is TRBV9, the J call TRBJ1-2; possible D gene TRBD1, 5 bases. Germline assignment: CDR1 SGDLS and CDR2 YYNGEE. This CDR3 is 13 amino acids long. The V and J ends lost 0 bases and 2 bases respectively, with 5 bases between them. CDR3 coding DNA: TGTGCCAGCAGCGTAGGACAGAACTATGGCTACACCTTC. Its translation is CASSVGQNYGYTF.

The table lists this clonotype with many counts. This chain's CDR3 is CASTSSQLGYGYTF. DNA of the CDR3: TGTGCCAGCACCTCAAGTCAGTTAGGTTATGGCTACACCTTC. This chain links TRBV12-3 or TRBV12-4 with TRBJ1-2, with D unclear. This CDR3 is 14 amino acids long. Trimming stripped 7 bases from V and 5 bases from J, with 17 bases between.

The rearrangement links TRBV6-1 to TRBJ2-6, with TRBD2 matching 10 bases. The CDR3 is made up of 16 amino acids. Per the germline V gene, CDR1 is MNHNS and CDR2 is SASEGT. V was clipped by 6 bases and J by 0 bases; unmatched bases: 2. The CDR3 DNA is TGTGCCAGCAGGAGCGGGGGGGTCTCTGGGGCCAACGTCCTGACTTTC. Its protein is CASRSGGVSGANVLTF.

Note on this clonotype: No DNA is shown, since the ends of the CDR3 on it are uncertain; the CDR3 is the one TCRdb lists. The chain combines TRBV24-1 with TRBJ2-2; the D segment call TRBD1 is taken from the table without a DNA check. The CDR3 spans 16 residues, counting both ends. Germline V CDR1 and CDR2: KGHDR, SFDVKD. CDR3 residues: CATSGPGSTGELFFFF.

This clonotype was observed at least ten times. V and J are TRBV27 and TRBJ1-3; D not resolved. The germline V gene has CDR1 MNHEY and CDR2 SMNVEV (reference sequence). The CDR3 has 11 amino acids. Trimming left V 8 bases short and J 2 bases short, with 4 bases between. CDR3 coding DNA: TGTGCCAGCGAAGCTGGAAACACCATATATTTT. This translates into CASEAGNTIYF.

This clonotype was seen ten or more times. V usage is TRBV12-3 or TRBV12-4 and J usage is TRBJ1-4; D not certain. CDR3 length equals 12 residues. Trimming removed 6 bases at V and 8 bases at J, with 10 bases between. The DNA of the CDR3 is TGTGCCAGCAGCCGCAGAGGGGAAAAACTGTTTTTT. Residues: CASSRRGEKLFF.

This clonotype was counted many times. The chain uses TRBV5-6 and TRBJ2-7, with 7 bases aligning to TRBD2. CDR1 and CDR2 (germline): SGHDT, YYEEEE. The CDR3 sequence is 15 residues long. V trimming: 0 bases; J trimming: 2 bases; junction bases outside the gene matches: 5. CDR3 sequence reads: CASSLGGRQTYEQYF. In DNA, the CDR3 is TGTGCCAGCAGCTTGGGCGGGAGACAGACCTACGAGCAGTACTTC.

In this sample, this clonotype turned up many times. The gene calls are TRBV19 and TRBJ2-5; 9 bases agree with TRBD2. Per germline, CDR1 LNHDA and CDR2 SQIVND (reference sequence). The CDR3 is made up of 14 amino acids. The V and J ends lost 4 bases and 2 bases, in that order; junction bases with no gene match: 2. As DNA, the CDR3 is TGTGCCAGTAGTACGACTAGCGGTCAAGAGACCCAGTACTTC. This encodes CASSTTSGQETQYF.

This chain uses TRBV18 with TRBJ2-1, with 7 nucleotides matching TRBD2. V dropped 8 bases and J dropped 5; count of bases not matched to a gene: 9. CDR3 length equals 14 residues. Germline V lookup: CDR1 KGHSH, CDR2 LQKENI. Here the CDR3 reads CASDRSGSNNEQFF. Here the CDR3 DNA reads TGTGCCAGCGACCGTAGCGGGTCTAACAATGAGCAGTTCTTC. Using reference TRBV18 and TRBJ2-1 for the parts outside the CDR3, the full variable domain is NAGVMQNPRHLVRRRGQEARLRCSPMKGHSHVYWYRQLPEEGLKFMVYLQKENIIDESGMPKERFSAEFPKEGPSILRIQQVVRGDSAAYFCASDRSGSNNEQFFGPGTRLTVL.

At least ten counts were recorded for this clonotype. The J gene is TRBJ2-3, the V gene TRBV5-6; no clear D gene. Germline-derived CDR1 and CDR2 are SGHDT and YYEEEE. This CDR3 is built from 15 residues. Trimming removed 0 bases at V and 2 bases at J, with 10 bases between. The CDR3 is CASSLAGLDTDTQYF. CDR3 DNA: TGTGCCAGCAGCTTGGCCGGGCTTGACACAGATACGCAGTATTTT.

This clonotype was seen a handful of times. V is TRBV27 and J is TRBJ2-6; D gene unclear. The CDR3 contains 13 residues. CDR1 is MNHEY, CDR2 SMNVEV, per germline (reference sequence). Trimming took off 6 bases at V and 1 base at J, with 4 bases between the two ends. The CDR3 DNA reads TGTGCCAGCAGAAGATCTGGGGCCAACGTCCTGACTTTC. Its translation: CASRRSGANVLTF.

The sample holds many counts of this clonotype. The chain uses TRBV19 and TRBJ2-1; 7 bases agree with TRBD1. V shed 8 bases, J shed 6 bases, and the junction held 16 bases outside the gene matches. Germline V gene lookup returns CDR1 LNHDA and CDR2 SQIVND (reference sequence). This CDR3 has 16 residues. This CDR3 is CASSKGDSPFFNEQFF. CDR3 nucleotides: TGTGCCAGTTCAAAGGGGGACAGCCCCTTCTTCAATGAGCAGTTCTTC.

This clonotype came up many times. This chain uses TRBV6-1 with TRBJ2-3; D gene unclear. Germline CDR1 is MNHNS and CDR2 is SASEGT. There are 14 residues in the CDR3. Trimming stripped 0 bases from V and 1 base from J, with 5 bases between. The CDR3 region has the DNA TGTGCCAGCAGTGAAGCCCAGCGCACAGATACGCAGTATTTT. It specifies CASSEAQRTDTQYF.

This clonotype was picked up many times. The chain has TRBV4-3 and TRBJ1-1; D not certain. This CDR3 is 15 amino acids long. The ends were cut back, 3 bases at V and 4 bases at J, with 15 bases in the middle. Germline CDR1 LGHNA, CDR2 YSLEER. Here the CDR3 reads CASSHDTRGPTEAFF. CDR3 nucleotide sequence: TGCGCCAGCAGCCACGACACAAGAGGCCCCACTGAAGCTTTCTTT.

This clonotype was detected many times. The J gene is TRBJ2-5, the V gene TRBV10-3, with a tentative D call TRBD2 (6 bases). Trimming pared 4 bases from V and 5 bases from J, leaving 23 bases between. In germline, CDR1 is ENHRY, CDR2 SYGVKD. The CDR3 loop spans 17 amino acids. The CDR3 DNA reads as TGTGCCATCAGTGTCGGGGGAAGGGGAAGTCTGGGGGAGACCCAGTACTTC. Translating gives CAISVGGRGSLGETQYF.

The chain links TRBV5-1 to TRBJ1-4; 9 nucleotides match TRBD1. CDR1 and CDR2 from the germline V gene are SGHRS and YFSETQ. The CDR3 covers 15 residues. Trimming at V came to 3 bases and at J to 5 bases, leaving 5 bases not matched to a gene. The CDR3 DNA reads TGCGCCAGCAGCTGGGAGGGACAGGGAAATGAAAAACTGTTTTTT. It codes for CASSWEGQGNEKLFF. Using reference TRBV5-1 and TRBJ1-4 for the parts outside the CDR3, the full variable domain is KAGVTQTPRYLIKTRGQQVTLSCSPISGHRSVSWYQQTPGQGLQFLFEYFSETQRNKGNFPGRFSGRQFSNSRSEMNVSTLELGDSALYLCASSWEGQGNEKLFFGSGTQLSVL.

At least ten counts were recorded for this clonotype. This sequence joins TRBV2 and TRBJ2-4; weak D call: TRBD1 (5 bases). The germline CDR1 and CDR2 sequences are SNHLY and FYNNEI. This CDR3 is built from 16 residues. Trimming removed 0 bases at V and 2 bases at J, with 11 bases between. The CDR3 nucleotides read TGTGCCAGCAGTGAAGCAGCCACAGGAACCAAAAACATTCAGTACTTC. Translated, it gives CASSEAATGTKNIQYF.

To note about this clonotype: With a far larger clone one base away, a read error is the likely cause. The chain links TRBV6-6 to TRBJ2-2; D possibly matches TRBD1 or TRBD2 (5 bases each). There are 14 residues in the CDR3. Germline V lookup: CDR1 MNHNY, CDR2 SVGAGI (reference sequence). The CDR3 nucleotides read TGTGCCAGCAGGGGACCCCAGAACACCAGGGAGCTGTTTTTT. It codes for CASRGPQNTRELFF.